The 14 T cell receptor beta chains listed next were all sequenced from one sample in a study of T cells in Graves' hyperthyroidism and ophthalmopathy. RNA transcripts provided the source from which TCR beta CDR3 regions were amplified. An initial round of RT-PCR targeting the TCR CDR3 relied on the HTBI primer set. TCRdb processed the multiplex PCR reads anew with MiXCR; each CDR3 protein has one entry. The sample has about 380,000 distinct CDR3 sequences, under 20% seen once. Sequences were obtained from blood. The receptor set was obtained from a man younger than 30 with Graves' ophthalmopathy.

This clonotype occurred a few times. V gene TRBV5-6 combines with J gene TRBJ2-1; D is unresolved. The V and J ends lost 0 bases and 8 bases respectively, with 12 bases between them. This CDR3 comprises 14 residues. CDR1 is SGHDT and CDR2 is YYEEEE in the germline V gene. For the CDR3, the DNA is TGTGCCAGCAGCTTGGAGGTCAGGCTCGATGAGCAGTTCTTC. Translating gives CASSLEVRLDEQFF.

Details on this clonotype: One end of the junction does not line up with germline, which may come from a read error. The rearrangement links TRBV4-1 to TRBJ2-7; 7 bases are shared with TRBD1. The CDR3 contains 16 residues. Germline CDR1 MGHRA, CDR2 YSYEKL. The CDR3 region is CANSQDPGQTYYEQYF. CDR3 nucleotide sequence: TGCGCCAACAGCCAAGATCCGGGACAGACTTACTACGAGCAGTACTTC.

This clonotype appeared many times. The chain joins TRBV12-3 or TRBV12-4 to TRBJ2-3; tentative D call: TRBD2 (6 bases). CDR3 length equals 15 residues. Trimming removed 2 bases at V and 0 bases at J, with 9 bases between. CDR3 protein: CASSLFAGSTDTQYF. The CDR3 DNA follows: TGTGCCAGCAGTTTATTCGCGGGGAGCACAGATACGCAGTATTTT.

This clonotype has only a few counts. The chain has TRBV3-1 and TRBJ1-3; possible D gene TRBD1, 5 bases. V lost 4 bases and J lost 9, with 10 bases in between. Germline V CDR1 and CDR2: LGHDT, YNNKEL (reference sequence). CDR3 size: 12 residues. This CDR3 reads CASSRGVGTIYF. In DNA form, the CDR3 reads TGTGCCAGCAGCCGGGGGGTCGGCACCATATATTTT.

This clonotype was picked up many times. The chain recombines TRBV5-1 with TRBJ1-2; no clear D gene. The CDR3 totals 13 residues. Trimming left V 3 bases short and J 3 bases short, with 9 bases between. Germline V gene data show CDR1 as SGHRS and CDR2 as YFSETQ. The CDR3 reads CASSSLLDYGYTF. The CDR3 DNA reads as TGCGCCAGCAGCTCCCTGCTTGACTATGGCTACACCTTC. The variable domain in full, with the rest retrieved from reference TRBV5-1 and TRBJ1-2, is KAGVTQTPRYLIKTRGQQVTLSCSPISGHRSVSWYQQTPGQGLQFLFEYFSETQRNKGNFPGRFSGRQFSNSRSEMNVSTLELGDSALYLCASSSLLDYGYTFGSGTRLTVV.

This clonotype was detected many times. The chain is built from TRBV5-5 and TRBJ1-1; no clear D gene. Germline-derived CDR1 and CDR2 are SGHKS and YYEKEE (reference sequence). CDR3 length equals 12 residues. The V and J ends lost 4 bases and 3 bases respectively, with 7 bases between them. CDR3 sequence (DNA): TGTGCCAGCAGCGCCCGGGACACTGAAGCTTTCTTT. This encodes CASSARDTEAFF.

In its sample, this clonotype was seen many times. The chain combines TRBV9 with TRBJ2-7; weak D call: TRBD1 (5 bases). This CDR3 has 12 amino acids. Deletions cut 4 bases from V and 5 bases from J, with 10 bases between. Germline CDR1 is SGDLS and CDR2 is YYNGEE. The DNA of the CDR3 is TGTGCCAGCAGCTCTACAGGTGACGAGCAGTACTTC. It encodes CASSSTGDEQYF.

This clonotype was seen a few times. The CDR3 reads CAISESSTGLGEKLFF. Here the CDR3 DNA reads TGTGCCATCAGTGAGTCGTCGACAGGGCTCGGTGAAAAACTGTTTTTT. This rearrangement joins TRBV10-3 to TRBJ1-4, with 7 bases aligning to TRBD1. Germline V gives CDR1 ENHRY, CDR2 SYGVKD. With V trimmed by 0 bases and J by 7 bases, 8 bases remained unmatched. The CDR3 sequence is 16 residues long.

The sample holds many counts of this clonotype. The gene calls are TRBV3-1 and TRBJ1-1, with D unclear. The germline gives CDR1 LGHDT, CDR2 YNNKEL (reference sequence). Trimming pared 0 bases from V and 2 bases from J, leaving 10 bases between. There are 15 residues in the CDR3. The CDR3 sequence: CASSQDADLNTEAFF. As DNA, the CDR3 is TGTGCCAGCAGCCAAGATGCCGACCTAAACACTGAAGCTTTCTTT.

V and J are TRBV7-8 and TRBJ1-5, with D possibly being TRBD1 (6 bases). Trimming took 5 bases from V and 4 from J, leaving 15 bases between them. The CDR3 spans 15 residues. Germline V lookup: CDR1 SGHVS, CDR2 FQNEAQ. This CDR3 is CASSPRRDTNQPQHF. The CDR3 nucleotides read TGTGCCAGCAGCCCCCGTCGGGACACAAATCAGCCCCAGCATTTT.

This clonotype was recorded at least ten times. V and J are TRBV24-1 and TRBJ2-1; a possible D gene is TRBD2 (7 bases). CDR3 length: 17 amino acids. V was clipped by 5 bases and J by 6 bases, with 22 bases between them. Germline CDR1 is KGHDR and CDR2 is SFDVKD. In DNA, the CDR3 is TGTGCCACCAGTGCACCCCCGATGGGGGGGCCTTTCAATGAGCAGTTCTTC. It specifies CATSAPPMGGPFNEQFF.

V gene TRBV19 combines with J gene TRBJ2-1, with 14 positions matching TRBD2. V lost 5 bases, J lost 8 bases, and 5 bases stayed unmatched. CDR3 length equals 15 residues. CDR1 is LNHDA and CDR2 is SQIVND in the germline V gene (reference sequence). The CDR3 loop reads CASSLGLAGDYEQFF. In nucleotides, the CDR3 is TGTGCCAGTAGTCTGGGACTAGCGGGGGATTATGAGCAGTTCTTC.

The table lists this clonotype with many counts. The chain employs TRBV20-1 and TRBJ1-5; possibly TRBD1 for D (5 bases). Trimming cost V 0 bases and J 5 bases, with 17 bases left between them. The CDR3 loop spans 16 amino acids. Germline V CDR1 and CDR2: DFQATT, SNEGSKA (reference sequence). The CDR3 nucleotides read TGCAGTGCTAGAGATTCGAGGGGCAAACTGGATCAGCCCCAGCATTTT. This gives the protein CSARDSRGKLDQPQHF.

The chain combines TRBV19 with TRBJ1-1, with D hard to call. This CDR3 is 14 amino acids long. V was cut by 3 bases and J by 4 bases, with 12 bases left in between. CDR1 and CDR2 (germline): LNHDA, SQIVND (reference sequence). As DNA, the CDR3 is TGTGCCAGTAGTATTGGGGATCATGGCACTGAAGCTTTCTTT. Protein: CASSIGDHGTEAFF.